Described below is a single T cell receptor (beta chain) sequence and its context. What it recognizes is unknown. TCRdb's table, derived via immunoSEQ multiplex PCR, lists solely in-frame clones and lacks some. The sample carries nearly 750,000 clones, roughly two thirds recorded once. The sample is drawn from a study of shared clonotypes between healthy human individuals. Turning to the study itself: A couple of women and a few men aged 18 to 49 served as donors. General study points: Richness estimates generally favored naive over memory subsets.

The germline gives CDR1 SNHLY, CDR2 FYNNEI. This CDR3 is built from 15 residues. The V gene lost 6 bases and the J gene lost 4 bases, with 13 bases spanning the gap. The source is a woman in her 30s in good health. This chain uses TRBV2 with TRBJ2-6; D is uncertain. Sequencing input: memory CD4+ T cells sorted from blood. As for subset: CD45RA-negative fraction. The CDR3 is CASRVSRLGANVLTF. The CDR3 DNA reads TGTGCCAGCAGAGTGAGTCGTCTCGGGGCCAACGTCCTGACTTTC.